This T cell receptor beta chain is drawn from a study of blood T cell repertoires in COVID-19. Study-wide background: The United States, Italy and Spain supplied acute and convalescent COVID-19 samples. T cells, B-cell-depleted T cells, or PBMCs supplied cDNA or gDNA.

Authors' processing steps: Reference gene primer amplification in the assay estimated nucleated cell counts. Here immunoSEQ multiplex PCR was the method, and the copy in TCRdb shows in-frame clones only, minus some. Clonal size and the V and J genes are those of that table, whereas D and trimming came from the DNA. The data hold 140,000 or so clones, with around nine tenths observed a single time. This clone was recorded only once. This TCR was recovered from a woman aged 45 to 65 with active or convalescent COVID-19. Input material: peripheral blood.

The CDR3 is CASRNLGQDYGYTF. The DNA of the CDR3 is TGTGCCAGCCGGAACTTAGGACAGGACTATGGCTACACCTTC. V usage is TRBV28 and J usage is TRBJ1-2; 7 nucleotides line up with TRBD1. With 8 bases clipped from V and 3 bases from J, the junction kept 9 bases outside the gene matches. This CDR3 is 14 amino acids long. Looked up from germline, CDR1 is MDHEN and CDR2 is SYDVKM.